Listed below are T cell receptor beta chains from one sample, sequenced in a study of blood T cell repertoires in COVID-19. Data came from immunoSEQ multiplex PCR; TCRdb stores just in-frame clones and leaves some out. The sample contains approximately 40,000 clones, around 87% of which appear only once. The sequencing input was peripheral blood. The receptors stem from a man between 35 and 55 years old with COVID-19, enrolled during active disease. CDR3s include the opening cysteine and the closing phenylalanine or tryptophan. The order of the fields is clone size, J gene, D gene, V gene, CDR3 protein, CDR3 DNA. A D gene is named only where the DNA matches it firmly. A row's size may be missing; if present it is once, few, many or a size class.

- | TRBJ1-5 | - | TRBV19 | CASSRTIWAGASNQPQHF | TGTGCCAGTAGTAGGACAATTTGGGCTGGGGCGAGCAATCAGCCCCAGCATTTT
- | TRBJ1-2 | - | TRBV28 | CASSLGAYGYTF | TGTGCCAGCAGTTTAGGGGCTTATGGCTACACCTTC
- | TRBJ1-4 | - | TRBV28 | CASSKGNREKLFF | TGTGCCAGCAGTAAGGGGAACCGCGAAAAACTGTTTTTT
- | TRBJ2-1 | - | TRBV11-3 | CASSFGLEQFF | TGTGCCAGCAGCTTCGGACTAGAGCAGTTCTTC
- | TRBJ2-3 | TRBD1 | TRBV12-5 | CASGPGTASTDTQYF | TGTGCTAGTGGTCCCGGGACAGCTAGCACAGATACGCAGTATTTT
once | TRBJ1-5 | TRBD1 | TRBV28 | CASSGQGIISQPQHF | TGTGCCAGCAGTGGACAGGGAATAATCAGTCAGCCCCAGCATTTT
- | TRBJ2-3 | TRBD2 | TRBV10-3 | CAISDPGTSGGEGDTQYF | TGTGCCATCAGTGACCCCGGGACTAGCGGGGGGGAAGGAGATACGCAGTATTTT
- | TRBJ1-1 | TRBD1 | TRBV11-3 | CASSSDRGRPDTEAFF | TGTGCCAGCAGCTCGGACAGGGGGCGCCCGGACACTGAAGCTTTCTTT
once | TRBJ2-7 | TRBD2 | TRBV11-3 | CASSVGGGEQYF | TGTGCCAGCAGCGTCGGGGGGGGCGAGCAGTACTTC
- | TRBJ1-1 | TRBD1 | TRBV28 | CASSTLWTGENTEAFF | TGTGCCAGCAGTACTCTATGGACAGGGGAGAACACTGAAGCTTTCTTT
- | TRBJ1-2 | - | TRBV7-3 | CASTDFPGQFYGYTF | TGTGCCAGCACCGATTTCCCGGGACAATTCTATGGCTACACCTTC
once | TRBJ2-7 | TRBD1 | TRBV11-1 | CASSYGQGGEQYF | TGTGCCAGCAGCTACGGACAGGGTGGCGAGCAGTACTTC
- | TRBJ1-2 | TRBD1 | TRBV3-1/TRBV3-2 | CASSQRDRGCTF | TGTGCCAGCAGCCAGCGAGACAGGGGGTGTACCTTC
- | TRBJ1-1 | - | TRBV24-1 | CATSDFMNTEAFF | TGTGCCACCAGTGATTTCATGAACACTGAAGCTTTCTTT
- | TRBJ1-1 | TRBD1 | TRBV7-6 | CASSLVVGTGGLGTEAFF | TGTGCCAGCAGCTTAGTGGTCGGGACAGGGGGCTTGGGCACTGAAGCTTTCTTT
- | TRBJ1-6 | - | TRBV19 | CASSNTGWGSPLHF | TGTGCCAGTAGTAATACAGGGTGGGGTTCACCCCTCCACTTT
- | TRBJ1-2 | - | TRBV9 | CASSVQGYGYTF | TGTGCCAGCAGCGTACAGGGGTATGGCTACACCTTC
- | TRBJ2-1 | - | TRBV2 | CASGGVNGNEQFF | TGTGCCAGCGGCGGGGTTAACGGGAATGAGCAGTTCTTC
- | TRBJ1-2 | - | TRBV29-1 | CSVEPGTGNHGYTF | TGCAGCGTTGAACCAGGAACAGGGAATCATGGCTACACCTTC
- | TRBJ2-5 | TRBD2 | TRBV28 | CATVRGLAPREQTQYF | TGTGCCACCGTTAGGGGACTAGCGCCGAGGGAGCAGACCCAGTACTTC
few | TRBJ2-7 | - | TRBV9 | CASSVGGSGDYEQYF | TGTGCCAGCAGCGTAGGTGGTAGCGGAGACTACGAGCAGTACTTC
- | TRBJ2-5 | - | TRBV6-6 | CASRPPEEGGGTQYF | TGTGCCAGCAGACCGCCCGAGGAGGGAGGGGGGACCCAGTACTTC
- | TRBJ2-1 | TRBD2 | TRBV7-3 | CASSIAGGQNEQFF | TGTGCCAGCAGCATAGCGGGAGGGCAGAATGAGCAGTTCTTC
- | TRBJ2-2 | - | TRBV6-1 | CASSEDRVATGELFF | TGTGCCAGCAGTGAAGACAGGGTAGCCACCGGGGAGCTGTTTTTT
- | TRBJ1-2 | - | TRBV7-9 | CASSFPGSNYGYTF | TGTGCCAGCAGCTTTCCAGGATCGAACTATGGCTACACCTTC